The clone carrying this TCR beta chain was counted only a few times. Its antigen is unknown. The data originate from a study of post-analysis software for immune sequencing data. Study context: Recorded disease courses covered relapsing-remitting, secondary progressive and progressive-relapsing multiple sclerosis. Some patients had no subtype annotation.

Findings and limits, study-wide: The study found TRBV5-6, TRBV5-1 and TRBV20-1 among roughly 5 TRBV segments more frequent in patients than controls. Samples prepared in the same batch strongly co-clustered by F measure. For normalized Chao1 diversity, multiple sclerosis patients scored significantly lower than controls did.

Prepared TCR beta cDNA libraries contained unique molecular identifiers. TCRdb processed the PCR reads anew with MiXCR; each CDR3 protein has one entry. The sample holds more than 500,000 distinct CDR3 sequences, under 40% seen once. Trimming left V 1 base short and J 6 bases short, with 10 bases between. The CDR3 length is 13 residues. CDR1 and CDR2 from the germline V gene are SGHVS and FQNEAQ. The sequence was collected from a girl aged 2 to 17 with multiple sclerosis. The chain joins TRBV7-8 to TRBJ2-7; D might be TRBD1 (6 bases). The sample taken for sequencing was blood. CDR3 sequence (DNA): TGTGCCAGCAGCTTAGAGAGGACAGTCGAGCAGTACTTC. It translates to CASSLERTVEQYF.